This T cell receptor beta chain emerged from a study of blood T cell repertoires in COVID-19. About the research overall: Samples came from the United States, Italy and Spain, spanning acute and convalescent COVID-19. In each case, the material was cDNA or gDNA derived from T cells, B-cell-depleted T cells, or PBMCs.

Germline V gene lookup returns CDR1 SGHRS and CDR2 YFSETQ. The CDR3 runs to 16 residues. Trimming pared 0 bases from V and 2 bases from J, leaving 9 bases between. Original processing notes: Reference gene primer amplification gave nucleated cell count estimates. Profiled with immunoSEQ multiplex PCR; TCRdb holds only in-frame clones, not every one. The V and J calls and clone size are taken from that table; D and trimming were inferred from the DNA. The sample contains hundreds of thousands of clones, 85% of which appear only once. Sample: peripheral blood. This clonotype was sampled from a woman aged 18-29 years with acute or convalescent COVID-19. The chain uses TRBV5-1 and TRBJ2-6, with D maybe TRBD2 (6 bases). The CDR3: CASSLGGEAGANVLTF. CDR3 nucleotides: TGCGCCAGCAGCTTGGGTGGGGAGGCTGGGGCCAACGTCCTGACTTTC.